These 21 T cell receptor beta chains were sequenced from one sample in a study of cytomegalovirus exposure and HLA in healthy donors. Primers included in the PCR were 60 Vbeta and 13 Jbeta primers. TCRdb's table, derived via immunoSEQ multiplex PCR, lists solely in-frame clones and lacks some. The data hold 100,000 to 150,000 clones, with 77% observed a single time. Sequences were obtained from PBMCs. The source of these receptors is a woman in her sixties in good health and CMV-seronegative.

The chain is built from TRBV7-2 and TRBJ2-7; a weak D match, TRBD1 (5 bases). Germline V gene data show CDR1 as SGHTA and CDR2 as FQGNSA. CDR3 length equals 14 residues. Between the trimmed V and J ends, which lost 2 bases and 2 bases, there was a span of 10 bases. The CDR3 region is CASSLQGETYEQYF. The CDR3 DNA sequence: TGTGCCAGCAGCTTACAGGGCGAAACCTACGAGCAGTACTTC. Complete variable domain (other parts from reference TRBV7-2 and TRBJ2-7): GAGVSQSPSNKVTEKGKDVELRCDPISGHTALYWYRQSLGQGLEFLIYFQGNSAPDKSGLPSDRFSAERTGGSVSTLTIQRTQQEDSAVYLCASSLQGETYEQYFGPGTRLTVT.

The genes are TRBV28 and TRBJ2-5; 9 positions agree with TRBD2. This CDR3 has 17 amino acids. The V and J ends lost 5 bases and 0 bases, in that order; junction bases with no gene match: 10. The germline CDR1 and CDR2 sequences are MDHEN and SYDVKM. CDR3 coding DNA: TGTGCCAGCAGTCCCGCGGCGGCTAGCGGGGACCAAGAGACCCAGTACTTC. The encoded protein is CASSPAAASGDQETQYF. Full variable domain (missing parts from reference TRBV28 and TRBJ2-5): DVKVTQSSRYLVKRTGEKVFLECVQDMDHENMFWYRQDPGLGLRLIYFSYDVKMKEKGDIPEGYSVSREKKERFSLILESASTNQTSMYLCASSPAAASGDQETQYFGPGTRLLVL.

The chain is built from TRBV4-1 and TRBJ2-5, with D possibly being TRBD1 (7 bases). V gave up 2 bases and J gave up 11 bases, with 24 bases separating them. The CDR3 totals 16 residues. From germline, CDR1 is MGHRA and CDR2 YSYEKL. This chain's CDR3 is CASSQRRQGSTGEQYF. DNA of the CDR3: TGCGCCAGCAGCCAAAGAAGACAGGGTAGTACGGGGGAGCAGTACTTC.

This clone showed up just a few times. The CDR3 nucleotides are TGTGCCAGCAGCTCCCGGGACAGGGGGCTGGCGAATGAAAAACTGTTTTTT. Its translation: CASSSRDRGLANEKLFF. This chain links TRBV7-8 with TRBJ1-4, with 12 bases matching TRBD1. There are 17 residues in the CDR3. The germline CDR1 and CDR2 sequences are SGHVS and FQNEAQ. Losses at the gene ends were 4 bases for V and 5 bases for J; bases not matched to a gene: 8.

This chain links TRBV7-9 with TRBJ2-5; D possibly matches TRBD1 or TRBD2 (5 bases each). The J call may be faulty, since TRBJ2-7 better matches the DNA end. Germline CDR1 and CDR2: SEHNR and FQNEAQ (reference sequence). The CDR3 consists of 12 residues. The CDR3 region has the DNA TGTGCCAGCAGCTTGGGGGCCTACGAGCAGTACTTC. It codes for CASSLGAYEQYF.

The rearrangement uses TRBV11-2 and TRBJ1-1; D call uncertain. CDR3 length: 13 amino acids. Trimming removed 1 base from V and 1 base from J, with 4 bases in between. In germline, CDR1 is SGHAT, CDR2 FQNNGV. CDR3 nucleotides: TGTGCCAGCAGCTTAGGGGCGAACACTGAAGCTTTCTTT. Its protein product is CASSLGANTEAFF.

The gene calls are TRBV5-1 and TRBJ2-7; 9 nucleotides align to TRBD1. The CDR3 has 15 amino acids. Per germline, CDR1 SGHRS and CDR2 YFSETQ. V shed 4 bases and J 7 bases; nucleotides not matched to a gene: 12. The DNA of the CDR3 is TGCGCCAGCAGCCCGACGATGGGACAGGGCAGAGAGCAGTACTTC. It yields the protein CASSPTMGQGREQYF.

The chain carries TRBV28 and TRBJ1-2; TRBD1 might be the D (5 bases). This CDR3 spans 15 amino acids. Trimming removed 3 bases from V and 2 bases from J, with 13 bases in between. Germline-derived CDR1 and CDR2 are MDHEN and SYDVKM. The CDR3 sequence: CASSFGGVWNYGYTF. CDR3 nucleotide sequence: TGTGCCAGCAGTTTTGGAGGGGTGTGGAACTATGGCTACACCTTC.

This chain joins TRBV7-9 and TRBJ1-2; D uncertain. Germline V gene data show CDR1 as SEHNR and CDR2 as FQNEAQ (reference sequence). Trimming pared 2 bases from V and 4 bases from J, leaving 11 bases between. CDR3 size: 14 residues. CDR3 DNA: TGTGCCAGCAGCTTATCGCAGGCTCTCTATGGCTACACCTTC. Translating gives CASSLSQALYGYTF.

The chain carries TRBV7-2 and TRBJ2-5; D possibly corresponds to TRBD1 (6 bases). Trimming pared 7 bases from V and 7 bases from J, leaving 19 bases between. The germline gives CDR1 SGHTA, CDR2 FQGNSA. The CDR3 contains 14 residues. Here the CDR3 DNA reads TGTGCCAGCATCCAAGGCACAGGGTATGGGACCCAGTACTTC. This sequence encodes CASIQGTGYGTQYF.

J is TRBJ1-2 and V is TRBV19, with 7 positions matching TRBD1. After removal of 5 bases from V and 6 bases from J, the junction contained 12 bases not matched to a gene. The CDR3 length is 15 residues. Germline CDR1 LNHDA, CDR2 SQIVND (reference sequence). This chain's CDR3 is CASSSDREFPNGYTF. The CDR3 DNA reads TGTGCCAGTAGTTCCGACAGGGAGTTCCCTAATGGCTACACCTTC.

There are a few counts of this clone. The chain has TRBV19 and TRBJ2-2; a weak D match, TRBD1 (6 bases). The germline V gene encodes CDR1 LNHDA and CDR2 SQIVND (reference sequence). The CDR3 has 13 residues. V lost 4 bases and J 7 bases, leaving 10 bases between the germline ends. The CDR3, as DNA: TGTGCCAGTAGTAACAGGGCTCACGGGGAGCTGTTTTTT. Translating gives CASSNRAHGELFF.

This chain links TRBV11-3 with TRBJ2-1; perhaps TRBD1 as D (6 bases). Trimming removed 3 bases at V and 7 bases at J, with 16 bases between. Looked up from germline, CDR1 is SGHNT and CDR2 is YENEEA. CDR3 size: 15 residues. CDR3 nucleotide sequence: TGTGCCAGCAGCTTCGGGACAAGAACCGTAAATGAGCAGTTCTTC. Amino acid sequence: CASSFGTRTVNEQFF.

V is TRBV10-3 and J is TRBJ1-1; D perhaps matches TRBD1 (6 bases). This CDR3 has 15 residues. Germline V CDR1 and CDR2: ENHRY, SYGVKD. Trimming removed 0 bases from V and 1 base from J, with 9 bases in between. The CDR3 region is CAISESGGGNTEAFF. The CDR3 DNA reads TGTGCCATCAGTGAGTCGGGAGGGGGGAACACTGAAGCTTTCTTT.

This rearrangement joins TRBV28 to TRBJ1-1; no clear D. The V gene lost 2 bases and the J gene lost 1 base, with 8 bases spanning the gap. Looked up from germline, CDR1 is MDHEN and CDR2 is SYDVKM. The CDR3 loop spans 14 amino acids. CDR3 in amino acids: CASSLSAGNTEAFF. In DNA, the CDR3 is TGTGCCAGCAGTTTAAGTGCGGGGAACACTGAAGCTTTCTTT.

The chain joins TRBV4-1 to TRBJ2-5; D perhaps matches TRBD2 (7 bases). This CDR3 is 18 amino acids long. Trimming pared 0 bases from V and 0 bases from J, leaving 17 bases between. Germline V gene lookup returns CDR1 MGHRA and CDR2 YSYEKL. CDR3 amino acids: CASSQDGSAGAYQETQYF. CDR3 in DNA: TGCGCCAGCAGCCAAGATGGTTCGGCGGGGGCCTACCAAGAGACCCAGTACTTC.

The chain carries TRBV28 and TRBJ2-7, with D possibly TRBD2 on 5 matching bases. V was pared by 2 bases and J by 12 bases, with 26 bases between. CDR1 MDHEN and CDR2 SYDVKM come from the germline V gene. This CDR3 comprises 16 residues. The CDR3 spells CASSLVLGSEGRHGYF. In nucleotides, the CDR3 is TGTGCCAGCAGTTTAGTCCTCGGGTCTGAGGGCCGGCACGGGTACTTC.

This chain uses TRBV7-2 with TRBJ2-2, with a tentative D call TRBD1 (5 bases). CDR3 length: 16 residues. V lost 7 bases and J 4 bases, leaving 19 bases between the germline ends. The germline V gene encodes CDR1 SGHTA and CDR2 FQGNSA. The CDR3 nucleotides are TGTGCCAGCACCCCGCAAGCGACAGCGAGCACCGGGGAGCTGTTTTTT. Translating gives CASTPQATASTGELFF.

With respect to this clone: No DNA is shown, since the ends of the CDR3 on it are uncertain; the CDR3 is the one TCRdb lists. Here the CDR3 reads CSSSFAAGTGTF. The chain carries TRBV7-9 and TRBJ2-7; the table's TRBD1 call for D was not verified on the DNA. The length of the CDR3 is 12 amino acids, counting both ends. Germline CDR1 SEHNR, CDR2 FQNEAQ (reference sequence).

The chain uses TRBV9 and TRBJ1-1; unclear D gene. This CDR3 region has 15 residues. Germline V gene data show CDR1 as SGDLS and CDR2 as YYNGEE. V lost 4 bases, J lost 6 bases, and 19 bases lay in between. CDR3 DNA sequence: TGTGCCAGCAGCCCCACCCCTCGTTTGGGCGCTGAAGCTTTCTTT. Its translation is CASSPTPRLGAEAFF.

This rearrangement joins TRBV7-9 to TRBJ1-4; D is undetermined. From germline, CDR1 is SEHNR and CDR2 FQNEAQ (reference sequence). CDR3 size: 12 residues. Trimming took 4 bases from V and 7 from J, leaving 7 bases between them. The CDR3 nucleotides read TGTGCCAGCAGCTCGGGGAGTGAAAAACTGTTTTTT. This codes for CASSSGSEKLFF. Supplemented by reference TRBV7-9 and TRBJ1-4, the full variable domain reads DTGVSQNPRHKITKRGQNVTFRCDPISEHNRLYWYRQTLGQGPEFLTYFQNEAQLEKSRLLSDRFSAERPKGSFSTLEIQRTEQGDSAMYLCASSSGSEKLFFGSGTQLSVL.